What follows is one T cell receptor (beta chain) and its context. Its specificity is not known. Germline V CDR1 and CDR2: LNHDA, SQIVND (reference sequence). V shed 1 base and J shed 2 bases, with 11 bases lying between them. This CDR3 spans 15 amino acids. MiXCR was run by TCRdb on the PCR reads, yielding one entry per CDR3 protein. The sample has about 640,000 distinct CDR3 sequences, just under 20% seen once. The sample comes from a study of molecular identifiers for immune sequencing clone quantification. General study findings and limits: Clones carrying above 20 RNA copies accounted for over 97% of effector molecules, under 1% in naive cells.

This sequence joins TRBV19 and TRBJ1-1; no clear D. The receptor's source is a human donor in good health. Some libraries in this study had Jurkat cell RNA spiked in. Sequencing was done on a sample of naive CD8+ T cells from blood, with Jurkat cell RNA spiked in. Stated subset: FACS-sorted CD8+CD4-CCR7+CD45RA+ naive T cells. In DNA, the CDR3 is TGTGCCAGTAGTATAGTCAGCTCGGCTAACACTGAAGCTTTCTTT. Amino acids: CASSIVSSANTEAFF. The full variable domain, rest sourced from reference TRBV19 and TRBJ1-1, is DGGITQSPKYLFRKEGQNVTLSCEQNLNHDAMYWYRQDPGQGLRLIYYSQIVNDFQKGDIAEGYSVSREKKESFPLTVTSAQKNPTAFYLCASSIVSSANTEAFFGQGTRLTVV.